The clone carrying this T cell receptor beta chain was observed many times. Criteria for exclusion of patients were uncontrolled infection, other autoimmune disease, pregnancy or lactation. The data belong to a study of T cells in Graves' hyperthyroidism and ophthalmopathy. The CDR3 loop spans 17 amino acids. The V gene's germline CDR1 is SGHTS and CDR2 YDEGEE. With 3 bases clipped from V and 2 bases from J, the junction kept 9 bases outside the gene matches. The TCR beta CDR3 regions underwent amplification using RNA transcripts as the source. The primer set for the first-round RT-PCR of the TCR CDR3 was HTBI. Using its own MiXCR run on the multiplex PCR reads, TCRdb lists one record per CDR3 protein. The profile shows roughly 400,000 distinct CDR3 sequences, approximately 15% of them singletons.

Source material: blood. This TCR was recovered from a woman between 18 and 29 years old with Graves' hyperthyroidism that later progressed to Graves' ophthalmopathy. The genes are TRBV5-8 and TRBJ2-3; 10 bases fit TRBD2. CDR3 loop: CASSSAGTSESTDTQYF. In nucleotides, the CDR3 is TGTGCCAGCAGCTCCGCCGGGACTAGCGAGTCCACAGATACGCAGTATTTT.